The 24 T cell receptor beta chains listed next were all sequenced from one sample in a study of blood T cell repertoires in COVID-19. The method was immunoSEQ multiplex PCR; TCRdb's version includes in-frame clones alone and lacks a portion of them. The sample gives a few hundred thousand clones, 89% of which show up once; approximately 5% is in the top ten. The material sequenced was peripheral blood. The receptors were sampled from a woman between 40 and 50 years old who had recovered from COVID-19.

Only one count was recorded for this clone. The chain links TRBV5-4 to TRBJ1-2; 8 bases map to TRBD1. CDR1 is SGHNT, CDR2 YYREEE, per germline (reference sequence). There are 16 residues in the CDR3. Trimming took 4 bases from V and 4 from J; bases not matched to a gene: 12. CDR3: CASSPLDRDGIYGYTF. DNA of the CDR3: TGTGCCAGCAGCCCATTGGACAGGGATGGGATCTATGGCTACACCTTC. Filled out from reference TRBV5-4 and TRBJ1-2, the complete variable domain reads ETGVTQSPTHLIKTRGQQVTLRCSSQSGHNTVSWYQQALGQGPQFIFQYYREEENGRGNFPPRFSGLQFPNYSSELNVNALELDDSALYLCASSPLDRDGIYGYTFGSGTRLTVV.

The chain joins TRBV3-1 (or the pseudogene TRBV3-2) to TRBJ2-1, with TRBD2 matching 9 bases. Germline CDR1 is LGHDT and CDR2 is YNNKEL (reference sequence). The V segment lost 3 bases and the J segment 8 bases; nucleotides outside the gene matches: 8. The CDR3 is 15 amino acids. The CDR3 DNA reads TGTGCCAGCAGCCAGTATTTAGCGGGAGCTGATGAGCAGTTCTTC. This gives the protein CASSQYLAGADEQFF.

The rearrangement joins TRBV6-1 to TRBJ2-1; D might be TRBD1 (5 bases). Per germline, CDR1 MNHNS and CDR2 SASEGT. There are 15 residues in the CDR3. V shed 0 bases and J shed 4 bases, with 10 bases lying between them. This CDR3 reads CASSEADRHYNEQFF. The DNA for the CDR3 is TGTGCCAGCAGTGAAGCCGACAGACATTACAATGAGCAGTTCTTC.

The J gene is TRBJ2-1, the V gene TRBV7-8, with 14 positions matching TRBD2. The CDR3 spans 16 residues. Germline values: CDR1 SGHVS, CDR2 FQNEAQ. Losses at the gene ends were 4 bases for V and 6 bases for J; bases not matched to a gene: 5. CDR3 in amino acids: CASSYPGTSGSNEQFF. For the CDR3, the DNA is TGTGCCAGCAGCTACCCCGGGACTAGCGGGAGCAATGAGCAGTTCTTC.

This clone occurred once. The chain couples TRBV5-1 to TRBJ2-1; the match to TRBD1 covers 8 bases. Trimming took 3 bases from V and 5 from J; bases not matched to a gene: 7. Germline V CDR1 and CDR2: SGHRS, YFSETQ. The CDR3 is 15 amino acids. CDR3 protein: CASSYRDRSHNEQFF. The CDR3 nucleotides are TGCGCCAGCAGCTACCGGGACAGGTCCCACAATGAGCAGTTCTTC.

Concerning this clone itself: Within the sample, other DNA sequences also encode this same CDR3. This sequence joins TRBV19 and TRBJ2-3; TRBD2 matches at 14 bases. Germline CDR1 and CDR2: LNHDA and SQIVND (reference sequence). The CDR3 covers 16 residues. J was trimmed by 1 base and V by 5 bases; bases with no gene match: 2. CDR3 in DNA: TGTGCCAGTAGTCGACTAGCGGGGGGGGGCACAGATACGCAGTATTTT. Protein sequence: CASSRLAGGGTDTQYF.

This chain uses TRBV29-1 with TRBJ2-5, with 7 bases aligning to TRBD2. There are 13 residues in the CDR3. Unmatched junction bases numbered 5, after V lost 7 bases and J lost 0 bases. Germline V lookup: CDR1 SQVTM, CDR2 ANQGSEA. The CDR3 DNA is TGCAGCGGATGGGGGGGAAACCAAGAGACCCAGTACTTC. It is translated as CSGWGGNQETQYF.

V and J are TRBV6-1 and TRBJ2-3; D not certain. V was pared by 3 bases and J by 0 bases, with 4 bases between. Germline assignment: CDR1 MNHNS and CDR2 SASEGT. The CDR3 is made up of 13 amino acids. CDR3 nucleotide sequence: TGTGCCAGCAGTGACCCTAGCACAGATACGCAGTATTTT. This encodes CASSDPSTDTQYF.

This chain links TRBV7-2 with TRBJ2-5; 9 positions match TRBD2. Germline CDR1 SGHTA, CDR2 FQGNSA. V gave up 5 bases and J gave up 5 bases; unmatched junction bases: 9. The CDR3 extends over 15 amino acids. The CDR3 DNA sequence: TGTGCCAGCAGCACAGGGACTAGCCGTATGGAGACCCAGTACTTC. Translating gives CASSTGTSRMETQYF.

The chain uses TRBV5-1 and TRBJ1-1; 7 bases match TRBD1. This CDR3 has 14 residues. J gave up 4 bases and V 4 bases, and 7 bases lay outside the gene matches. Germline loops: CDR1 SGHRS, CDR2 YFSETQ. CDR3 coding DNA: TGCGCCAGCAGCCCCGAGACAGGGCGCACTGAAGCTTTCTTT. Translation: CASSPETGRTEAFF.

V is TRBV28 and J is TRBJ2-5, with D possibly TRBD1 on 5 matching bases. Between the trimmed V and J ends, which lost 4 bases and 5 bases, there was a span of 17 bases. This CDR3 spans 15 amino acids. Germline V CDR1 and CDR2: MDHEN, SYDVKM. The CDR3 DNA reads TGTGCCAGCAGTTATGGGTCAGGGATTTGGGAGACCCAGTACTTC. Amino acids: CASSYGSGIWETQYF. Combining the CDR3 with reference TRBV28 and TRBJ2-5 gives the whole variable domain DVKVTQSSRYLVKRTGEKVFLECVQDMDHENMFWYRQDPGLGLRLIYFSYDVKMKEKGDIPEGYSVSREKKERFSLILESASTNQTSMYLCASSYGSGIWETQYFGPGTRLLVL.

CDR3 in amino acids: CSVQTGGGETQYF. CDR3 nucleotides: TGCAGCGTACAAACAGGGGGGGGAGAGACCCAGTACTTC. V and J are TRBV29-1 and TRBJ2-5; TRBD1 is a possible D gene (8 bases). Germline CDR1 is SQVTM and CDR2 is ANQGSEA. The CDR3 spans 13 residues. Trimming stripped 6 bases from V and 4 bases from J, with 15 bases between. The full variable domain, with the rest looked up from reference TRBV29-1 and TRBJ2-5, is SAVISQKPSRDICQRGTSLTIQCQVDSQVTMMFWYRQQPGQSLTLIATANQGSEATYESGFVIDKFPISRPNLTFSTLTVSNMSPEDSSIYLCSVQTGGGETQYFGPGTRLLVL.

This clone has only a few counts. V gene TRBV10-3 combines with J gene TRBJ1-2; D not certain. Trimming shortened V by 0 bases and J by 4 bases, and 12 bases separated the two germline ends. The CDR3 has 15 residues. The germline V gene encodes CDR1 ENHRY and CDR2 SYGVKD. The CDR3 loop reads CAISESNRDFYGYTF. The CDR3 DNA follows: TGTGCCATCAGTGAGTCGAACCGGGATTTCTATGGCTACACCTTC.

The V and J genes are TRBV14 and TRBJ1-2, with TRBD1 matching 8 bases. The V gene's germline CDR1 is SGHDN and CDR2 FVKESK. This CDR3 comprises 15 residues. Trimming took 2 bases from V and 3 from J; bases not matched to a gene: 5. The CDR3 spells CASSQSQGGHYGYTF. CDR3 DNA sequence: TGTGCCAGCAGCCAATCACAGGGGGGCCACTATGGCTACACCTTC.

The chain recombines TRBV6-5 with TRBJ1-6; 9 bases match TRBD1. The germline V gene encodes CDR1 MNHEY and CDR2 SVGAGI. The CDR3 consists of 15 residues. Losses at the gene ends were 3 bases for V and 7 bases for J; bases not matched to a gene: 4. The CDR3 protein is CASSYSGTGNSPLHF. In DNA, the CDR3 is TGTGCCAGCAGTTATTCCGGGACAGGGAATTCACCCCTCCACTTT.

The chain joins TRBV7-9 to TRBJ2-1; a possible D gene is TRBD2 (5 bases). V was cut by 5 bases and J by 0 bases, with 14 bases left in between. The CDR3 extends over 16 amino acids. Germline CDR1 and CDR2: SEHNR and FQNEAQ (reference sequence). DNA of the CDR3: TGTGCCAGCAGCGGAGCGGTGATAAGCTCCTACAATGAGCAGTTCTTC. Its translation: CASSGAVISSYNEQFF.

The CDR3 sequence: CASSQGLMASLHF. In DNA form, the CDR3 reads TGTGCCAGCAGCCAGGGCCTAATGGCGTCCCTCCACTTT. The chain uses TRBV7-9 and TRBJ1-6, with a weak D call TRBD1 (5 bases). Germline V gene lookup returns CDR1 SEHNR and CDR2 FQNEAQ (reference sequence). CDR3 length: 13 residues. Trimming left V 5 bases short and J 14 bases short, with 16 bases between.

This chain uses TRBV11-3 with TRBJ1-1; weak D call: TRBD1 (5 bases). This CDR3 is built from 13 residues. V was pared by 6 bases and J by 5 bases, with 13 bases between. In germline, CDR1 is SGHNT, CDR2 YENEEA. CDR3 in DNA: TGTGCCAGCAGTCAAGGGGCAAGAACTGAAGCTTTCTTT. This gives the protein CASSQGARTEAFF.

This clone was seen just once. The chain links TRBV7-2 to TRBJ2-1; the D is unclear. V lost 3 bases, J lost 8 bases, and 8 bases lay in between. The CDR3 is made up of 12 amino acids. Germline V lookup: CDR1 SGHTA, CDR2 FQGNSA. CDR3 bases: TGTGCCAGCAGCTTCCAGGAATATGAGCAGTTCTTC. Amino acid sequence: CASSFQEYEQFF.

The V and J genes are TRBV7-2 and TRBJ2-3; D is possibly TRBD2 (6 bases). Looked up from germline, CDR1 is SGHTA and CDR2 is FQGNSA. The length of the CDR3 is 14 residues. V was clipped by 6 bases and J by 1 base, with 11 bases between them. CDR3 coding DNA: TGTGCCAGCAGACTAGCACTAGGCACAGATACGCAGTATTTT. It encodes CASRLALGTDTQYF.

The V and J genes are TRBV6-6 and TRBJ1-3; a possible D gene is TRBD1 (5 bases). The CDR3 is made up of 14 amino acids. The germline gives CDR1 MNHNY, CDR2 SVGAGI (reference sequence). Trimming cost V 4 bases and J 0 bases, with 7 bases left between them. CDR3 sequence reads: CASSLQGSGNTIYF. For the CDR3, the DNA is TGTGCCAGCAGTTTGCAGGGCTCTGGAAACACCATATATTTT.

This clone has just a few counts. The chain is built from TRBV9 and TRBJ2-7; 9 bases are shared with TRBD1. The trim removed 4 bases at V and 5 bases at J, leaving 7 bases unmatched. CDR3 size: 14 residues. The germline CDR1 and CDR2 sequences are SGDLS and YYNGEE. The CDR3 nucleotides are TGTGCCAGCAGCTTGGGGGACAGGGACAACGAGCAGTACTTC. This sequence encodes CASSLGDRDNEQYF. Complete variable domain (other parts from reference TRBV9 and TRBJ2-7): DSGVTQTPKHLITATGQRVTLRCSPRSGDLSVYWYQQSLDQGLQFLIQYYNGEERAKGNILERFSAQQFPDLHSELNLSSLELGDSALYFCASSLGDRDNEQYFGPGTRLTVT.

V gene TRBV2 combines with J gene TRBJ2-2; TRBD2 agrees at 12 bases. Germline assignment: CDR1 SNHLY and CDR2 FYNNEI. This CDR3 comprises 16 residues. The ends lost 7 bases at V and 3 bases at J; junction bases unmatched: 6. CDR3 bases: TGTGCCAGCAAGAGACTAGCGGGAGATTACACCGGGGAGCTGTTTTTT. This translates into CASKRLAGDYTGELFF.

This clone was detected a few times. CDR3 nucleotides: TGTGCCAGCAACAGGCCGGGACTAGCGGGACCTGAGCAGTTCTTC. It encodes CASNRPGLAGPEQFF. The V and J genes are TRBV7-2 and TRBJ2-1; 13 bases map to TRBD2. This CDR3 spans 15 amino acids. With V trimmed by 7 bases and J by 9 bases, 9 bases remained unmatched. Germline V gene sequence: CDR1 SGHTA, CDR2 FQGNSA.